What follows is one TCR beta chain and its context. Its cognate antigen is unknown. Its ends do not fully match the called genes, so a read error is possible. The data belong to a study of Tregs in tolerant kidney transplant recipients. Study background: Mixed chimerism was transient after nonmyeloablative marrow transplants from related graft donors. Activated donor B cells came from roughly 10-day culture on CD40L 3T3 cells. Recipient Tregs were cultured more than 15 days with activated donor B cells and IL-2. Whole-study findings and limits: Few patients were studied, so findings need validation in larger groups.

Profiled with immunoSEQ multiplex PCR; TCRdb holds only in-frame clones, not every one. Of approximately 11,000 clones listed, 91% were seen once; the top ten hold 5% to 7.5%. The CDR3 has 13 amino acids. The V gene's germline CDR1 is MNHNS and CDR2 SASEGT. The specimen was Tregs from blood cultured with allogeneic cells, collected before the transplant. The chain is built from TRBV6-1 and TRBJ2-5; D is unresolved. The source is a human patient who received a combined kidney and bone marrow transplant. CDR3 nucleotide sequence: TGTGCCAGCAGTGAAGGCTCAGCCACGCCACCGCACTTC. The encoded protein is CASSEGSATPPHF.